A selection of T cell receptor beta chains follows, all from one sample in a study of shared clonotypes between healthy human individuals. This table comes from immunoSEQ multiplex PCR, and its TCRdb copy is limited to in-frame clones, with some not included. The sample records about 520,000 clones, 95% to 96% being singletons. Sequenced material: naive CD4+ T cells sorted from blood. These receptors were collected from a woman aged 25-40 years in good health. Both conserved end residues are part of each CDR3. The D gene is left open where the match is weak. Clone size, where shown, is once, few, many, or a class for clones that have expanded.

>TRBJ1-4|TRBV5-8|.|.
CASSLEGGATNEKLFF
TGTGCCAGCAGCTTGGAAGGGGGTGCAACTAATGAAAAACTGTTTTTT
>TRBJ2-7|TRBV6-5|TRBD2|.
CASGASGTYEQYF
TGTGCCAGCGGGGCTAGCGGAACCTACGAGCAGTACTTC
>TRBJ1-2|TRBV19|.|.
CASSPDFLTGYTF
TGTGCCAGTAGTCCAGATTTCTTGACTGGCTACACCTTC
>TRBJ1-2|TRBV7-9|.|.
CASSAAVGWDYGYTF
TGTGCCAGCAGCGCGGCTGTGGGGTGGGACTATGGCTACACCTTC
>TRBJ1-4|TRBV20-1|.|once
CSAPSNEKLFF
TGCAGTGCTCCCAGTAATGAAAAACTGTTTTTT
>TRBJ2-1|TRBV5-6|.|.
CASSPTGRTSYNEQFF
TGTGCCAGCAGCCCTACAGGTAGGACCTCCTACAATGAGCAGTTCTTC
>TRBJ2-7|TRBV2|.|few
CASSAGSPAHEQYF
TGTGCCAGCAGTGCGGGCAGCCCAGCCCACGAGCAGTACTTC
>TRBJ1-2|TRBV28|.|.
CASSLASEGASSGYTF
TGTGCCAGCAGTTTGGCATCAGAGGGAGCCTCGAGTGGCTACACCTTC
>TRBJ2-1|TRBV9|.|.
CASSVGPAAEAGSNEQFF
TGTGCCAGCAGCGTAGGTCCGGCGGCAGAGGCGGGTAGTAATGAGCAGTTCTTC
>TRBJ1-5|TRBV18|.|.
CASSPPPGSNQPQHF
TGTGCCAGCTCACCACCTCCGGGGTCGAATCAGCCCCAGCATTTT
>TRBJ2-7|TRBV28|.|.
CASSLEAGRYEQYF
TGTGCCAGCAGTTTAGAGGCAGGACGCTACGAGCAGTACTTC
>TRBJ2-3|TRBV27|.|.
CASSLYGTSQYF
TGTGCCAGCAGCCTATACGGGACTTCGCAGTATTTT
>TRBJ2-7|TRBV9|.|.
CASSVGLVPYEQYF
TGTGCCAGCAGCGTCGGACTGGTCCCCTACGAGCAGTACTTC
>TRBJ1-4|TRBV5-1|.|.
CASSQSTATNEKLFF
TGCGCCAGCAGCCAATCGACAGCAACTAATGAAAAACTGTTTTTT
>TRBJ1-5|TRBV19|.|.
CASSLQTNGEQPQHF
TGTGCCAGTAGCCTCCAGACGAACGGGGAGCAGCCCCAGCATTTT
>TRBJ2-1|TRBV5-8|.|.
CASSSQRGIPLRPQEQFF
TGTGCCAGCAGCTCCCAAAGGGGTATCCCCCTCCGGCCCCAGGAGCAGTTCTTC
>TRBJ2-7|TRBV18|TRBD2|.
CASSPPGLAGAYEQYF
TGTGCCAGCTCACCCCCGGGACTAGCGGGAGCCTACGAGCAGTACTTC
>TRBJ1-2|TRBV27|.|.
CASSSYLWGAWGYTF
TGTGCCAGCAGTTCCTACTTATGGGGGGCTTGGGGCTACACCTTC
>TRBJ2-7|TRBV5-1|.|.
CASSFSYEQYF
TGCGCCAGCAGCTTTAGCTACGAGCAGTACTTC
>TRBJ2-7|TRBV6-5|.|.
CASSSPPVNEQYF
TGTGCCAGCAGCTCCCCTCCTGTAAACGAGCAGTACTTC
>TRBJ2-5|TRBV19|TRBD2|.
CASSISAGGPGETQYF
TGTGCCAGTAGTATTTCAGCGGGAGGGCCCGGAGAGACCCAGTACTTC
>TRBJ2-1|TRBV5-1|TRBD2|.
CASSLRASGSYNEQFF
TGCGCCAGCAGCTTGAGGGCTAGCGGGAGCTACAATGAGCAGTTCTTC
>TRBJ2-7|TRBV7-2|TRBD2|.
CASSLSASGGYEQYF
TGTGCCAGCAGCTTATCGGCTAGCGGAGGCTACGAGCAGTACTTC
>TRBJ2-7|TRBV5-1|.|.
CASSREFRQPYEQYF
TGCGCCAGCAGCAGGGAATTTCGACAACCCTACGAGCAGTACTTC
>TRBJ2-7|TRBV4-2|.|.
CASSQDGGLDEQYF
TGTGCCAGCAGCCAAGATGGGGGTCTGGACGAGCAGTACTTC
>TRBJ2-7|TRBV7-8|TRBD2|.
CASSSGLVSEQYF
TGTGCCAGCAGCTCAGGACTAGTAAGCGAGCAGTACTTC
>TRBJ2-1|TRBV2|.|.
CASRVRLANEQFF
TGTGCCAGCAGAGTCCGTTTAGCGAATGAGCAGTTCTTC
>TRBJ2-2|TRBV27|.|.
CASSPQGRMVYGGIGTGELFF
TGTGCCAGCAGTCCTCAGGGGAGAATGGTTTATGGGGGAATTGGAACCGGGGAGCTGTTTTTT
>TRBJ2-1|TRBV28|.|.
CASSMAGSSYNEQFF
TGTGCCAGCAGTATGGCCGGGAGCTCCTACAATGAGCAGTTCTTC
>TRBJ1-4|TRBV18|TRBD1|.
CASSPGQNEKLFF
TGTGCCAGCTCACCGGGACAGAATGAAAAACTGTTTTTT
>TRBJ2-5|TRBV21-1|.|.
CASGPGGTQYF
TGTGCCAGCGGGCCTGGGGGGACCCAGTACTTC
>TRBJ1-1|TRBV11-2|TRBD1|.
CASSLLGTANTEAFF
TGTGCCAGCAGCTTACTAGGGACAGCGAACACTGAAGCTTTCTTT
>TRBJ2-7|TRBV28|.|.
CASSLREQNYEQYF
TGTGCCAGCAGCCTCCGCGAGCAGAACTACGAGCAGTACTTC
>TRBJ1-1|TRBV5-1|.|.
CASSLAVGGLMNTEAFF
TGCGCCAGCAGCTTGGCCGTTGGCGGACTGATGAACACTGAAGCTTTCTTT
>TRBJ1-5|TRBV19|TRBD1|.
CASSSDRGDNQPQHF
TGTGCCAGTAGTTCTGACAGGGGGGACAATCAGCCCCAGCATTTT
>TRBJ2-6|TRBV19|.|.
CATKRYGNSGANVLTF
TGTGCCACCAAGCGGTACGGAAATTCTGGGGCCAACGTCCTGACTTTC
>TRBJ2-7|TRBV10-3|.|.
CAISEGDGPYEQYF
TGTGCCATCAGTGAAGGGGACGGTCCCTACGAGCAGTACTTC
>TRBJ2-6|TRBV6-5|.|.
CASSYGGYGGANVLTF
TGTGCCAGCAGTTACGGAGGGTACGGTGGGGCCAACGTCCTGACTTTC
>TRBJ2-4|TRBV9|.|.
CASSVQLNMDIQYF
TGTGCCAGCAGCGTCCAGCTTAATATGGACATTCAGTACTTC
>TRBJ1-2|TRBV19|.|.
CASSIASGYGYTF
TGTGCCAGTAGTATAGCCTCAGGATATGGCTACACCTTC
>TRBJ1-5|TRBV10-2|.|.
CASSEQGGNQPQHF
TGCGCCAGCAGTGAGCAGGGAGGGAATCAGCCCCAGCATTTT
>TRBJ2-1|TRBV4-1|.|.
CASKGGKDNEQFF
TGCGCCAGCAAAGGGGGGAAGGACAATGAGCAGTTCTTC
>TRBJ1-1|TRBV7-2|.|.
CASSLRDTLNTEAFF
TGTGCCAGCAGCTTACGGGACACCTTGAACACTGAAGCTTTCTTT
>TRBJ2-1|TRBV5-1|TRBD1|.
CASRFGQGAYNEQFF
TGCGCCAGCAGGTTTGGACAGGGGGCCTACAATGAGCAGTTCTTC
>TRBJ2-7|TRBV6-5|TRBD1|.
CASSLRQGGYEQYF
TGTGCCAGCAGTTTACGACAGGGGGGCTACGAGCAGTACTTC
>TRBJ1-3|TRBV2|.|.
CASSSPPGGRAGNTIYF
TGTGCCAGCTCCTCCCCGCCCGGGGGCAGGGCTGGAAACACCATATATTTT
>TRBJ2-7|TRBV19|.|.
CASSITPTYEQYF
TGTGCCAGTAGTATAACACCGACCTACGAGCAGTACTTC
>TRBJ2-5|TRBV19|.|.
CASSFKAGETQYF
TGTGCCAGTAGTTTTAAGGCAGGGGAGACCCAGTACTTC
>TRBJ2-7|TRBV5-1|.|.
CASSPLGAGNSYEQYF
TGCGCCAGCAGCCCCCTTGGAGCGGGCAACTCCTACGAGCAGTACTTC